The entry below describes one TCR beta chain. The antigen is undetermined. Attachment of unique molecular identifiers was made to individual cDNA molecules. TCRdb itself ran the 5' RACE reads through MiXCR, one entry per CDR3 protein. This sample has around 70,000 distinct CDR3 sequences, with more than 8% found just once. V dropped 9 bases and J dropped 7 bases, with 19 bases sitting between them. The CDR3 length is 13 residues. Per the germline V gene, CDR1 is LGHDT and CDR2 is YNNKEL (reference sequence). This specimen comes from a study of early T cells in non-severe SARS-CoV-2 infection. For the study at large: Chains were not paired, and sequencing was done on bulk RNA from unsorted whole blood.

Notes on the study in general: Sequences matched to VDJdb favored anti-spike CD8 responses, while private and CD4 specificities were missed.

This sample comprised whole blood, obtained at baseline. This clonotype originated in an adult who was a healthcare worker with PCR-confirmed SARS-CoV-2 infection or an uninfected control (not recorded which). The chain links TRBV3-1 to TRBJ2-7; D unresolved. The DNA for the CDR3 is TGTGCCAGTTCAGTCGGATTACCGAGTGAGCAGTACTTC. It codes for CASSVGLPSEQYF.